Listed below are T cell receptor beta chains from one sample, sequenced in a study of blood T cells in healthy people across ages. TCRdb re-called the 5' RACE reads with MiXCR, one entry per CDR3 protein. Of about 1,500,000 distinct CDR3 sequences detected, roughly 30% appear once; the ten largest clones hold roughly 8%. The sample consisted of blood. Receptors were obtained from a woman aged 25-40 years in good health. Each CDR3 is given with its conserved first and last residue. The D gene is left open where the match is weak. Part of the rows lack a size; the others show once, few, many or a class for expanded clones.

>many|TRBJ2-1|TRBV7-2|NA
CASSLALAGANEQFF
TGTGCCAGCAGCTTAGCGCTGGCGGGGGCCAATGAGCAGTTCTTC
>NA|TRBJ2-5|TRBV5-5|TRBD1
CASSGGQGAYGETQYF
TGTGCCAGCAGCGGGGGACAGGGGGCTTATGGAGAGACCCAGTACTTC
>many|TRBJ2-1|TRBV7-3|TRBD2
CASSPGTTYNEQFF
TGTGCCAGCAGCCCCGGGACTACCTACAATGAGCAGTTCTTC
>few|TRBJ2-3|TRBV4-3|NA
CASSQTTGAATQYF
TGCGCCAGCAGCCAAACCACTGGGGCTGCCACGCAGTATTTT
>NA|TRBJ2-6|TRBV28|NA
CASIRFGANVLTF
TGTGCCAGCATACGCTTTGGGGCCAACGTCCTGACTTTC
>NA|TRBJ1-2|TRBV6-5|TRBD1
CASGPTGSNYGYTF
TGTGCCAGCGGACCGACAGGGTCTAACTATGGCTACACCTTC
>NA|TRBJ2-5|TRBV10-2|NA
CASNSGVGEQYF
TGCGCCAGCAACTCAGGGGTGGGGGAGCAGTACTTC
>many|TRBJ2-3|TRBV7-8|NA
CASSLGPNTDTQYF
TGTGCCAGCAGCTTAGGACCTAACACAGATACGCAGTATTTT
>NA|TRBJ2-5|TRBV5-1|TRBD2
CASSLMGGRGHQEAQYF
TGCGCCAGCAGCTTGATGGGGGGGAGAGGGCACCAAGAGGCCCAGTACTTC
>NA|TRBJ1-1|TRBV6-5|NA
CASRPSSTEAFF
TGTGCCAGCAGGCCCTCTTCCACTGAAGCTTTCTTT
>NA|TRBJ1-1|TRBV29-1|TRBD1
CSVDQGVGTEAFF
TGCAGCGTTGATCAGGGGGTGGGCACTGAAGCTTTCTTT
>NA|TRBJ1-5|TRBV7-2|NA
CASSRDSSNQPRHF
TGTGCCAGCAGCCGAGACAGTAGCAATCAGCCCCGGCATTTT
>NA|TRBJ1-1|TRBV12-3/TRBV12-4|NA
CASSLSPGRNTEAFF
TGTGCCAGCAGTTTATCGCCAGGAAGGAACACTGAAGCTTTCTTT
>NA|TRBJ2-4|TRBV9|NA
CAGSPRRGENEQYF
TGTGCCGGCAGCCCCCGTAGGGGGGAGAATGAGCAGTACTTC
>NA|TRBJ2-7|TRBV20-1|TRBD1
CSARRDRARGLDIYEQYF
TGCAGTGCTAGACGGGACAGGGCACGCGGACTAGATATCTACGAGCAGTACTTC
>many|TRBJ2-1|TRBV29-1|NA
CSVEVSNYNEQFF
TGCAGCGTTGAGGTCAGTAATTACAATGAGCAGTTCTTC
>NA|TRBJ2-2|TRBV10-3|TRBD1
CAIEQGSFTGELFF
TGTGCCATCGAACAGGGGTCATTCACCGGGGAGCTGTTTTTT
>many|TRBJ2-1|TRBV20-1|TRBD2
CSAPLAGLRSSYNEQFF
TGCAGTGCCCCACTAGCGGGGTTACGAAGCTCCTACAATGAGCAGTTCTTC
>NA|TRBJ1-5|TRBV20-1|NA
CSAPTAGNQPQHF
TGCAGTGCCCCCACCGCGGGGAATCAGCCCCAGCATTTT
>NA|TRBJ2-7|TRBV20-1|NA
CSARDQTPTSRYEQYF
TGCAGTGCTAGAGATCAGACTCCAACTAGTAGGTACGAGCAGTACTTC
>many|TRBJ2-7|TRBV24-1|TRBD2
CATSDPGGEQYF
TGTGCCACCAGTGACCCGGGAGGGGAGCAGTACTTC
>many|TRBJ2-1|TRBV12-3/TRBV12-4|TRBD2
CASLAGGPSNEQFF
TGTGCCAGCCTAGCGGGGGGTCCCAGCAATGAGCAGTTCTTC
>NA|TRBJ2-3|TRBV4-2|NA
CASSQDLGASQYF
TGTGCCAGCAGCCAAGATTTGGGGGCGTCGCAGTATTTT
>few|TRBJ1-2|TRBV5-1|NA
CASSLAFQGSRSYGYTF
TGCGCCAGCAGCTTGGCCTTTCAGGGAAGCCGTAGCTATGGCTACACCTTC
>few|TRBJ2-3|TRBV4-2|TRBD2
CASSQEGGVADTQYF
TGTGCCAGCAGCCAAGAGGGAGGGGTTGCAGATACGCAGTATTTT
>NA|TRBJ2-3|TRBV5-6|NA
CASSLPGVSTDTQYF
TGTGCCAGCAGCTTGCCGGGCGTTAGCACAGATACGCAGTATTTT
>few|TRBJ2-6|TRBV7-3|TRBD1
CASSKRGQDRSGANVLTF
TGTGCCAGCAGCAAACGGGGACAGGACCGCTCTGGGGCCAACGTCCTGACTTTC
>few|TRBJ2-3|TRBV5-1|NA
CASSLSTGPEDTQYF
TGCGCCAGCAGCTTGAGTACAGGGCCAGAAGATACGCAGTATTTT
>NA|TRBJ2-5|TRBV10-3|NA
CAISESGGLGDEETQYF
TGTGCCATCAGTGAGTCTGGAGGTCTAGGGGACGAAGAGACCCAGTACTTC
>NA|TRBJ2-4|TRBV5-1|NA
CASSAQGLGNIQYF
TGCGCCAGCAGCGCACAGGGATTAGGAAACATTCAGTACTTC
>few|TRBJ1-4|TRBV7-9|TRBD1
CASRPGGEKLFF
TGTGCCAGCCGTCCAGGGGGTGAAAAACTGTTTTTT
>many|TRBJ1-2|TRBV6-5|NA
CASSYGGGGDYGYTF
TGTGCCAGCAGTTACGGCGGGGGGGGCGACTATGGCTACACCTTC
>NA|TRBJ2-1|TRBV3-1|TRBD1
CASSPLTGARYEQFF
TGTGCCAGCAGCCCGCTTACAGGGGCCCGATATGAGCAGTTCTTC
>NA|TRBJ2-7|TRBV30|NA
CAWENGPYEQYF
TGTGCCTGGGAGAATGGTCCCTACGAGCAGTACTTC
>few|TRBJ1-5|TRBV10-2|NA
CASSESTQGNQPQHF
TGCGCCAGCAGTGAGTCGACTCAGGGGAATCAGCCCCAGCATTTT
>NA|TRBJ2-2|TRBV6-2/TRBV6-3|TRBD1
CATAGTGRTGELFF
TGTGCCACCGCAGGGACAGGACGGACCGGGGAGCTGTTTTTT
>many|TRBJ2-1|TRBV5-1|TRBD2
CASSFGLAGVEQFF
TGCGCCAGCAGCTTCGGGCTAGCGGGAGTTGAGCAGTTCTTC